Sequencing of this T cell receptor beta chain was carried out in a study of cytomegalovirus exposure and HLA in healthy donors. Note on this clone: What it binds is unknown.

In the PCR, 60 Vbeta and 13 Jbeta primers were used. Sequenced by immunoSEQ multiplex PCR; TCRdb stores in-frame clones only, minus some. This sample has about 110,000 clones, with around three quarters found just once. General study points: With DRB1 most and HLA-C fewest, TCR association rates differed between HLA loci in a later analysis.

The sample taken for sequencing was PBMCs. The sequence was obtained from a woman in her twenties or thirties in good health and CMV-seronegative.

Here the CDR3 DNA reads TGCGCCAGCAGCCAAGACCCCACCGAGTGGAATTCACCCCTCCACTTT. Its translation: CASSQDPTEWNSPLHF. The chain employs TRBV4-1 and TRBJ1-6; D unresolved. V lost 0 bases to trimming and J lost 7 bases, with 13 bases between them. This CDR3 has 16 residues. Germline loops: CDR1 MGHRA, CDR2 YSYEKL.